The rows below give T cell receptor beta chains drawn from one sample of a study of CD8+ T cells in alopecia areata. Clones were read by immunoSEQ multiplex PCR, and TCRdb kept only the in-frame ones, dropping some. This table has under 300,000 clones, 67% appearing once. Sequencing used CD4+ T cells sorted from blood, obtained at week 0. These receptors were obtained from a human donor with alopecia areata. The CDR3 runs from the conserved cysteine through the conserved F or W. The D gene is left open where the match is weak. Not all rows give a size; the values are once, few, many and, for expanded clones, a class.

V gene: TRBV29-1; D gene: NA; clone size: NA; J gene: TRBJ2-7; CDR3 protein: CSVGQDLIYEQYF; CDR3 DNA: TGCAGCGTTGGGCAGGACTTGATCTACGAGCAGTACTTC
V gene: TRBV6-6; D gene: NA; clone size: once; J gene: TRBJ2-7; CDR3 protein: CASRDNWSRGGEQYF; CDR3 DNA: TGTGCCAGCAGGGACAACTGGAGTAGGGGAGGCGAGCAGTACTTC
V gene: TRBV29-1; D gene: NA; clone size: once; J gene: TRBJ2-7; CDR3 protein: CSANRGRDEQYF; CDR3 DNA: TGCAGCGCAAACAGGGGGAGGGACGAGCAGTACTTC
V gene: TRBV30; D gene: NA; clone size: once; J gene: TRBJ2-5; CDR3 protein: CAWSVKGAVTQYF; CDR3 DNA: TGTGCCTGGAGTGTTAAGGGCGCAGTGACCCAGTACTTC
V gene: TRBV6-1; D gene: NA; clone size: NA; J gene: TRBJ1-5; CDR3 protein: CASRAPDQPQHF; CDR3 DNA: TGTGCCAGTAGGGCTCCAGATCAGCCCCAGCATTTT
V gene: TRBV6-6; D gene: NA; clone size: NA; J gene: TRBJ1-2; CDR3 protein: CASIMGLLANYGYTF; CDR3 DNA: TGTGCCAGCATCATGGGACTGCTAGCTAACTATGGCTACACCTTC
V gene: TRBV7-9; D gene: NA; clone size: once; J gene: TRBJ2-7; CDR3 protein: CASRAGSSYEQYF; CDR3 DNA: TGTGCCAGCCGGGCAGGGAGCTCCTACGAGCAGTACTTC
V gene: TRBV4-3; D gene: NA; clone size: NA; J gene: TRBJ1-6; CDR3 protein: CASNQGYRNNSPLHF; CDR3 DNA: TGCGCCAGCAACCAAGGCTACAGAAACAATTCACCCCTCCACTTT
V gene: TRBV7-2; D gene: TRBD1; clone size: NA; J gene: TRBJ1-6; CDR3 protein: CASSRPKAGTGNSPLHF; CDR3 DNA: TGTGCCAGCAGCCGGCCCAAAGCCGGGACAGGGAATTCACCCCTCCACTTT
V gene: TRBV11-2; D gene: TRBD1; clone size: few; J gene: TRBJ2-1; CDR3 protein: CASSLDRGLYNEQFF; CDR3 DNA: TGTGCCAGCAGCCTCGACAGGGGGCTGTACAATGAGCAGTTCTTC
V gene: TRBV9; D gene: NA; clone size: NA; J gene: TRBJ2-3; CDR3 protein: CASSVRGAGDTQYF; CDR3 DNA: TGTGCCAGCAGCGTAAGGGGGGCTGGAGATACGCAGTATTTT
V gene: TRBV27; D gene: TRBD2; clone size: few; J gene: TRBJ2-5; CDR3 protein: CASSPAGGQETQYF; CDR3 DNA: TGTGCCAGCAGTCCAGCGGGGGGGCAAGAGACCCAGTACTTC
V gene: TRBV25-1; D gene: NA; clone size: few; J gene: TRBJ2-6; CDR3 protein: CASLRLALSGANVLTF; CDR3 DNA: TGTGCCAGCCTACGGCTAGCTCTCTCTGGGGCCAACGTCCTGACTTTC
V gene: TRBV7-9; D gene: NA; clone size: NA; J gene: TRBJ2-3; CDR3 protein: CASSLGSADTQYF; CDR3 DNA: TGTGCCAGCAGCTTGGGGTCGGCAGATACGCAGTATTTT
V gene: TRBV5-6; D gene: NA; clone size: NA; J gene: TRBJ2-5; CDR3 protein: CASSPQVAGETQYF; CDR3 DNA: TGTGCCAGCAGCCCTCAGGTCGCGGGGGAGACCCAGTACTTC
V gene: TRBV5-1; D gene: TRBD1; clone size: NA; J gene: TRBJ2-7; CDR3 protein: CASSQQGTPYEQYF; CDR3 DNA: TGCGCCAGCAGCCAACAGGGGACCCCCTACGAGCAGTACTTC
V gene: TRBV5-1; D gene: NA; clone size: once; J gene: TRBJ2-3; CDR3 protein: CASSLDPTDTQYF; CDR3 DNA: TGCGCCAGCAGCTTGGACCCCACAGATACGCAGTATTTT
V gene: TRBV5-4; D gene: TRBD1; clone size: NA; J gene: TRBJ2-5; CDR3 protein: CASSWTGELGETQYF; CDR3 DNA: TGTGCCAGCAGCTGGACAGGGGAATTGGGGGAGACCCAGTACTTC
V gene: TRBV29-1; D gene: NA; clone size: NA; J gene: TRBJ2-7; CDR3 protein: CSVEDRGTYEQYF; CDR3 DNA: TGCAGCGTTGAAGATCGGGGGACCTACGAGCAGTACTTC
V gene: TRBV2; D gene: NA; clone size: NA; J gene: TRBJ2-5; CDR3 protein: CASSGSVGTTGETQYF; CDR3 DNA: TGTGCCAGTTCTGGTTCCGTGGGGACAACGGGCGAGACCCAGTACTTC
V gene: TRBV7-2; D gene: TRBD1; clone size: NA; J gene: TRBJ2-7; CDR3 protein: CASSLAGTDYEQYF; CDR3 DNA: TGTGCCAGCAGCTTAGCGGGGACAGACTACGAGCAGTACTTC
V gene: TRBV5-1; D gene: TRBD1; clone size: NA; J gene: TRBJ2-7; CDR3 protein: CASSLGTGTYEQYF; CDR3 DNA: TGCGCCAGCAGCTTGGGGACAGGTACCTACGAGCAGTACTTC
V gene: TRBV25-1; D gene: NA; clone size: NA; J gene: TRBJ2-5; CDR3 protein: CASSAGPQGYF; CDR3 DNA: TGTGCCAGCAGTGCGGGTCCTCAAGGGTACTTC
V gene: TRBV25-1; D gene: NA; clone size: NA; J gene: TRBJ1-5; CDR3 protein: CASSVGNQPQHF; CDR3 DNA: TGTGCCAGCAGTGTCGGGAATCAGCCCCAGCATTTT
V gene: TRBV30; D gene: NA; clone size: NA; J gene: TRBJ2-5; CDR3 protein: CAWRGAAQETQYF; CDR3 DNA: TGTGCCTGGAGGGGGGCAGCTCAAGAGACCCAGTACTTC
V gene: TRBV6-5; D gene: NA; clone size: NA; J gene: TRBJ1-3; CDR3 protein: CASSFTGFSGNTIYF; CDR3 DNA: TGTGCCAGCAGTTTTACAGGGTTCTCAGGAAACACCATATATTTT
V gene: TRBV5-6; D gene: NA; clone size: NA; J gene: TRBJ2-3; CDR3 protein: CASSLRRGDTQYF; CDR3 DNA: TGTGCCAGCAGCTTGCGTCGCGGGGATACGCAGTATTTT
V gene: TRBV6-5; D gene: NA; clone size: NA; J gene: TRBJ1-4; CDR3 protein: CASSYTGIGTLFF; CDR3 DNA: TGTGCCAGCAGTTACACAGGGATCGGGACACTGTTTTTT
V gene: TRBV5-6; D gene: NA; clone size: NA; J gene: TRBJ2-3; CDR3 protein: CASSLGGLTDTQYF; CDR3 DNA: TGTGCCAGCAGCTTGGGGGGACTTACAGATACGCAGTATTTT
V gene: TRBV29-1; D gene: TRBD2; clone size: NA; J gene: TRBJ2-1; CDR3 protein: CSAPGTNPFYNEQFF; CDR3 DNA: TGCAGCGCCCCAGGGACTAACCCTTTCTACAATGAGCAGTTCTTC
V gene: TRBV15; D gene: NA; clone size: NA; J gene: TRBJ2-7; CDR3 protein: CATSRGAVPTYEQYF; CDR3 DNA: TGTGCCACCAGCAGAGGGGCGGTTCCGACCTACGAGCAGTACTTC
V gene: TRBV30; D gene: TRBD2; clone size: few; J gene: TRBJ2-1; CDR3 protein: CAWRGLAGVLEQFF; CDR3 DNA: TGTGCCTGGAGGGGACTAGCGGGGGTGCTTGAGCAGTTCTTC
V gene: TRBV2; D gene: NA; clone size: NA; J gene: TRBJ2-6; CDR3 protein: CASSPLRGLTSGANVLTF; CDR3 DNA: TGTGCCAGCAGTCCCCTCCGGGGGTTGACCTCTGGGGCCAACGTCCTGACTTTC
V gene: TRBV30; D gene: NA; clone size: once; J gene: TRBJ1-2; CDR3 protein: CAWSWGASGYTF; CDR3 DNA: TGTGCCTGGAGTTGGGGGGCCTCTGGCTACACCTTC
V gene: TRBV30; D gene: NA; clone size: NA; J gene: TRBJ1-2; CDR3 protein: CAWTEGYGYTF; CDR3 DNA: TGTGCCTGGACGGAGGGCTATGGCTACACCTTC
V gene: TRBV5-1; D gene: TRBD1; clone size: NA; J gene: TRBJ2-1; CDR3 protein: CASRQGAENEQFF; CDR3 DNA: TGCGCCAGCAGACAGGGGGCTGAGAATGAGCAGTTCTTC
V gene: TRBV10-3; D gene: NA; clone size: once; J gene: TRBJ1-4; CDR3 protein: CAISGAGTNEKLFF; CDR3 DNA: TGTGCCATCAGTGGGGCAGGAACTAATGAAAAACTGTTTTTT
V gene: TRBV7-2; D gene: TRBD1; clone size: NA; J gene: TRBJ2-3; CDR3 protein: CASSLEGGRVSDTQYF; CDR3 DNA: TGTGCCAGCAGCTTAGAAGGGGGCAGGGTTTCAGATACGCAGTATTTT
V gene: TRBV30; D gene: NA; clone size: NA; J gene: TRBJ1-5; CDR3 protein: CAWSVSGPGQPQHF; CDR3 DNA: TGTGCCTGGAGTGTCTCGGGGCCGGGTCAGCCCCAGCATTTT